One T cell receptor beta chain is described in this entry. The length of the CDR3 is 14 residues. Trimming took 3 bases from V and 1 from J, leaving 10 bases between them. Germline loops: CDR1 SGHDT, CDR2 YYEEEE. These data belong to a study of immune evolution from preneoplasia to lung adenocarcinoma. Generated by immunoSEQ multiplex PCR, the TCRdb table keeps only in-frame clones and is missing some. In the table there are 5,000 to 6,500 clones, roughly 85% of which are singletons. Patient tissue came from resections in Japan or China, 2014–2017. Two lung cancer pathologists independently confirmed each histologic diagnosis.

The rearrangement uses TRBV5-6 and TRBJ1-1, with a weak D call TRBD1 (6 bases). Input material: FFPE adjacent normal lung tissue. The receptor comes from a person in their 70s with lung adenocarcinoma. The CDR3 region is CASSSSDRNTEAFF. The CDR3 region has the DNA TGTGCCAGCAGCTCCTCGGACAGGAACACTGAAGCTTTCTTT.